One sample yielded the 6 T cell receptor beta chains listed below, sequenced in a study of PD-1 blockade in classical Hodgkin lymphoma. After autologous stem cell transplantation all patients relapsed, and prior brentuximab vedotin exposure differed between cohorts. Sequencing was performed with immunoSEQ multiplex PCR; in TCRdb, only in-frame clones are kept and a portion is missing. The data contain 50,000 to 85,000 clones, 65% to 75% of them singletons. Sequenced here: peripheral blood mononuclear cells (PBMCs), sampled before the second cycle of nivolumab. Every receptor here comes from a human donor with classical Hodgkin lymphoma.

The CDR3 DNA reads as TGTGCCAGTAGTACACGGGACGGGGTCTACGAGCAGTACTTC. Encoded protein: CASSTRDGVYEQYF. V gene TRBV19 combines with J gene TRBJ2-7; D assignment may be TRBD1 or TRBD2 (5 bases each). The length of the CDR3 is 14 residues. CDR1 and CDR2 from the germline V gene are LNHDA and SQIVND (reference sequence). V lost 4 bases and J lost 3, with 13 bases in between.

The rearrangement uses TRBV27 and TRBJ1-1; 9 bases line up with TRBD1. The CDR3 extends over 17 amino acids. The V segment lost 8 bases and the J segment 1 base; nucleotides outside the gene matches: 14. Germline CDR1 is MNHEY and CDR2 is SMNVEV (reference sequence). CDR3 sequence (DNA): TGTGCCAGCTTCTCCCTACAGGGGGCAGGTCGGAACACTGAAGCTTTCTTT. This encodes CASFSLQGAGRNTEAFF.

The chain has TRBV6-5 and TRBJ1-2; D unclear. This CDR3 is built from 11 residues. Germline V lookup: CDR1 MNHEY, CDR2 SVGAGI. V lost 8 bases, J lost 3 bases, and 7 bases lay in between. Written as DNA, the CDR3 is TGTGCCAGCCGAAGGGACTATGGCTACACCTTC. Its protein is CASRRDYGYTF.

This clone was seen a few times. The chain links TRBV27 to TRBJ2-3; 9 bases agree with TRBD2. Trimming at V came to 5 bases and at J to 4 bases, leaving 10 bases not matched to a gene. Germline CDR1 MNHEY, CDR2 SMNVEV (reference sequence). This CDR3 spans 16 amino acids. The CDR3 reads CASSASRGGGADTQYF. Written as DNA, the CDR3 is TGTGCCAGCAGTGCCTCGAGGGGCGGGGGGGCAGATACGCAGTATTTT.

This clone appeared a single time. The chain combines TRBV6-1 with TRBJ1-2; D remains ambiguous. The ends were cut back, 0 bases at V and 1 base at J, with 9 bases in the middle. The CDR3 runs to 15 residues. In germline, CDR1 is MNHNS, CDR2 SASEGT. The CDR3: CASSEAEAGNYGYTF. The CDR3 DNA reads TGTGCCAGCAGTGAAGCCGAGGCGGGTAACTATGGCTACACCTTC.

This clone was counted a few times. V gene TRBV30 combines with J gene TRBJ1-3, with 9 bases identical to TRBD1. CDR1 and CDR2 (germline): GTSNPN, SVGIG (reference sequence). The CDR3 spans 15 residues. Trimming cost V 2 bases and J 6 bases; bases outside gene matches: 8. CDR3: CAWSLGTGRTNTIYF. The DNA for the CDR3 is TGTGCCTGGAGTCTCGGGACAGGGAGAACAAACACCATATATTTT. Based on the CDR3 plus reference TRBV30 and TRBJ1-3, the full variable domain is SQTIHQWPATLVQPVGSPLSLECTVEGTSNPNLYWYRQAAGRGLQLLFYSVGIGQISSEVPQNLSASRPQDRQFILSSKKLLLSDSGFYLCAWSLGTGRTNTIYFGEGSWLTVV.